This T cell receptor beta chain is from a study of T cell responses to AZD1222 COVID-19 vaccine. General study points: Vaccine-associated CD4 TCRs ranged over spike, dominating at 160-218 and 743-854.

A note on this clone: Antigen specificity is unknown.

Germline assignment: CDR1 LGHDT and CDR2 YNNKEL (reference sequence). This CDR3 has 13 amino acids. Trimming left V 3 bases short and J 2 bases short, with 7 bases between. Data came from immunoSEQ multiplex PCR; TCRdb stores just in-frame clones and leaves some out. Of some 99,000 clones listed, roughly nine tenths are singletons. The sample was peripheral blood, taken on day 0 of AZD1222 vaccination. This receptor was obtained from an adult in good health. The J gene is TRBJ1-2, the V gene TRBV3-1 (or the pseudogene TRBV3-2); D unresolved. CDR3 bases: TGTGCCAGCAGCCAGGGCACCAACTATGGCTACACCTTC. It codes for CASSQGTNYGYTF.